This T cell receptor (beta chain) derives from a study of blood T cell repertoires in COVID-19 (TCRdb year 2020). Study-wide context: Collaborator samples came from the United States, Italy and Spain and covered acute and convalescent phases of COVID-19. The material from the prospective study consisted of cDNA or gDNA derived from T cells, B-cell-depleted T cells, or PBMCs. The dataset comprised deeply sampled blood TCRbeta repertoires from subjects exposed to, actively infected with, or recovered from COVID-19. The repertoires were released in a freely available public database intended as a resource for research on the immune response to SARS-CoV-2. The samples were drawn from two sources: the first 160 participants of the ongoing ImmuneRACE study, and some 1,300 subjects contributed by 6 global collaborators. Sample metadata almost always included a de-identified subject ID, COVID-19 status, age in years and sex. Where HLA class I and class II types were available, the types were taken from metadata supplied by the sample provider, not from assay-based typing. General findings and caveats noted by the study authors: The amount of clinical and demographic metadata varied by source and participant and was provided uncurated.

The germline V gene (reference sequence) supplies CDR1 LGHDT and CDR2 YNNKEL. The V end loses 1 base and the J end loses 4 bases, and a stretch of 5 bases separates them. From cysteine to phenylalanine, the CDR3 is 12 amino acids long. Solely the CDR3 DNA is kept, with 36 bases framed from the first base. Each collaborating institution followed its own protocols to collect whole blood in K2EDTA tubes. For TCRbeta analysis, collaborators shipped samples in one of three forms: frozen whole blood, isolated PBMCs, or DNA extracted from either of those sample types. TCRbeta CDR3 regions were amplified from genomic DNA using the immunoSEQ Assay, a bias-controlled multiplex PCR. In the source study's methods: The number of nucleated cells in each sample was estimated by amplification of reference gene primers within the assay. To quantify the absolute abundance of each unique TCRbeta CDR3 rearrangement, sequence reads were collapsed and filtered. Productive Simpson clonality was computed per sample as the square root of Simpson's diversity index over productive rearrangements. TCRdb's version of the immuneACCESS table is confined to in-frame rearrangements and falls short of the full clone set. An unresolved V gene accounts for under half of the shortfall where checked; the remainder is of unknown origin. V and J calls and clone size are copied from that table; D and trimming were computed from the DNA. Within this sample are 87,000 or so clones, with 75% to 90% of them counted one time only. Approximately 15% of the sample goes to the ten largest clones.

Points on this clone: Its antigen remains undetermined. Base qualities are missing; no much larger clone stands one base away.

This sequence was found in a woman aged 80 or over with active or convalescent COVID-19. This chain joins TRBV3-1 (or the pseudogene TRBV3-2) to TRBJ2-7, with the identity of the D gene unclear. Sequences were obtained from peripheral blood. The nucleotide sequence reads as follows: TGTGCCAGCAGCCAAGGAACTTACGAGCAGTACTTC. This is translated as CASSQGTYEQYF.